This T cell receptor beta chain was profiled in a study of CD8+CD57+ T cells in acquired aplastic anemia. About the study: Recorded DNA amounts for sorted CD4+ and CD8+ cells had an average of around 3 ug. Findings of the study overall: Patients and controls had CD8+ Simpson's diversity values that were not significantly distinct.

This CDR3 is built from 15 residues. V trimming: 2 bases; J trimming: 5 bases; junction bases outside the gene matches: 7. Germline V lookup: CDR1 SGHTS, CDR2 YDEGEE. TCR beta VDJ combinations and CDR3 sequences were profiled from genomic DNA. MiXCR was run by TCRdb on the reads, yielding one entry per CDR3 protein. The data contain about 190,000 distinct CDR3 sequences, roughly 64% of them singletons. This clonotype was seen at least ten times. What it binds is not known. Input material: sorted CD4+, CD8+, or CD8+CD57+ T cells (not recorded which) from PBMCs. The TCR comes from a human donor with severe aplastic anemia or a healthy control (not recorded which). The chain employs TRBV5-8 and TRBJ2-7, with 10 bases identical to TRBD1. The CDR3 spells CASSLLGTGVDEQYF. The CDR3 region has the DNA TGTGCCAGCAGCTTACTGGGGACAGGGGTGGACGAGCAGTACTTC.